Presented here are 26 T cell receptor beta chains from one specimen sequenced in a study of CXCR3-negative and CXCR3-positive naive CD8 T cells. The antigens of these receptors remain unknown. Overall study findings and caveats: Higher TRB CDR3 hydrophobicity marked CXCR3-positive naive cells relative to CXCR3-negative naive cells.

Through 5' RACE with UMI labels, the TRB cDNA libraries were prepared. TCRdb reprocessed the 5' RACE reads and keeps a single row for each CDR3 protein, giving no DNA. The sample totals more than 100,000 distinct CDR3 sequences; its top ten clones hold roughly 0.39%. The specimen was naive CXCR3+ CD8+ T cells from blood. The subset is: CD45RO-CCR7+CD27+CD95- naive CD8+ T cells expressing CXCR3 (TNR3+). Receptors were obtained from a human donor in good health. Some clones in this sample may be carry-over from other donors' samples.

The rearrangement joins TRBV5-6 to TRBJ2-7. The length of the CDR3 is 13 residues. Germline lookup yields CDR1 SGHDT and CDR2 YYEEEE. The CDR3 region is CASSLDTAAEQYF. Combining the CDR3 with reference TRBV5-6 and TRBJ2-7 gives the whole variable domain DAGVTQSPTHLIKTRGQQVTLRCSPKSGHDTVSWYQQALGQGPQFIFQYYEEEERQRGNFPDRFSGHQFPNYSSELNVNALLLGDSALYLCASSLDTAAEQYFGPGTRLTVT.

The V gene is TRBV24-1, the J gene TRBJ2-2; TCRdb proposes TRBD1, but this gene call is untestable without DNA. Germline-derived CDR1 and CDR2 are KGHDR and SFDVKD. The CDR3 is 15 amino acids. The CDR3 sequence: CATSDFGTETGELFF.

The genes are TRBV7-9 and TRBJ1-6; TCRdb names TRBD1, which stays unverified in the absence of DNA. The germline gives CDR1 SEHNR, CDR2 FQNEAQ (reference sequence). The length of the CDR3 is 15 residues. CDR3 loop: CASSFPQGRNSPLHF.

The chain combines TRBV7-2 with TRBJ2-7; TCRdb designates TRBD1, a call that cannot be tested without DNA. The length of the CDR3 is 16 residues. The germline CDR1 and CDR2 sequences are SGHTA and FQGNSA. The CDR3 spells CASSLVWDRGSYEQYF.

The chain joins TRBV15 to TRBJ1-6; TCRdb's D call of TRBD1 is untestable without DNA. CDR3 size: 15 residues. Germline V lookup: CDR1 LNHNV, CDR2 YYDKDF (reference sequence). The CDR3 reads CATSRDRGAGSPLHF.

This chain connects TRBV12-3 or TRBV12-4 to TRBJ2-6; TCRdb lists TRBD1, though no DNA is available to test this call. The CDR3 consists of 16 residues. This CDR3 reads CASSLLSGSGANVLTF.

The chain employs TRBV11-2 and TRBJ2-1; TCRdb gives TRBD1 as the D gene, but with no DNA this cannot be confirmed. CDR1 and CDR2 (germline): SGHAT, FQNNGV. This CDR3 has 17 residues. CDR3 loop: CASSTQKTGGRYGEQFF.

This rearrangement joins TRBV11-2 to TRBJ1-2; the TCRdb D gene call, TRBD1, has no DNA to confirm it. In germline, CDR1 is SGHAT, CDR2 FQNNGV. The CDR3 is 15 amino acids. The CDR3 sequence is CASSRNGQGEDGYTF.

The chain carries TRBV20-1 and TRBJ1-1; TCRdb picks TRBD1, but there is no DNA to check that call. The length of the CDR3 is 15 residues. Germline V lookup: CDR1 DFQATT, CDR2 SNEGSKA (reference sequence). The CDR3 region is CSAPPPGQGSTEAFF.

The chain links TRBV5-1 to TRBJ1-2; TCRdb picks TRBD1, but there is no DNA to check that call. Germline V gene sequence: CDR1 SGHRS, CDR2 YFSETQ. The CDR3 runs 15 residues. The chain's CDR3 is CASSSGQSLVYGYTF.

This chain links TRBV6-5 with TRBJ2-3; the TCRdb D gene call, TRBD1, has no DNA to confirm it. Looked up from germline, CDR1 is MNHEY and CDR2 is SVGAGI. This CDR3 contains 17 residues. The CDR3 is CASSIQRRRKSTDTQYF.

This rearrangement joins TRBV12-3 or TRBV12-4 to TRBJ2-1. This CDR3 has 14 residues. The CDR3 loop reads CASSFAGVRNEQFF.

The chain couples TRBV19 to TRBJ2-1; TCRdb's D call, TRBD1, is unchecked because there is no DNA. Looked up from germline, CDR1 is LNHDA and CDR2 is SQIVND (reference sequence). CDR3 length: 14 amino acids. The CDR3 region is CASSWGALGNEQFF.

J is TRBJ1-2 and V is TRBV7-9; there is no DNA to check the TCRdb D call of TRBD1. This CDR3 is 16 amino acids long. The germline V gene has CDR1 SEHNR and CDR2 FQNEAQ (reference sequence). The CDR3 here is CASRAEGTGGLYGYTF.

The J gene is TRBJ1-4, the V gene TRBV27; TCRdb indicates TRBD1, and absent DNA this call remains unverified. The CDR3 totals 16 residues. CDR1 and CDR2 from the germline V gene are MNHEY and SMNVEV (reference sequence). The CDR3 loop reads CASSLQSDRADEKLFF.

V gene TRBV7-9 combines with J gene TRBJ2-1. The germline V gene encodes CDR1 SEHNR and CDR2 FQNEAQ (reference sequence). The CDR3 sequence is 11 residues long. The CDR3 loop reads CASSPPTEQFF. The variable domain in full, with the rest retrieved from reference TRBV7-9 and TRBJ2-1, is DTGVSQNPRHKITKRGQNVTFRCDPISEHNRLYWYRQTLGQGPEFLTYFQNEAQLEKSRLLSDRFSAERPKGSFSTLEIQRTEQGDSAMYLCASSPPTEQFFGPGTRLTVL.

The genes are TRBV6-5 and TRBJ2-7; the TCRdb D gene call, TRBD1, has no DNA to confirm it. From germline, CDR1 is MNHEY and CDR2 SVGAGI. The CDR3 contains 20 residues. This CDR3 reads CAKGRARDPGQSHPNYEQYF.

The V gene is TRBV7-9, the J gene TRBJ1-2. The germline gives CDR1 SEHNR, CDR2 FQNEAQ (reference sequence). This CDR3 is 12 amino acids long. CDR3 protein: CASSLGSYGYTF.

The gene calls are TRBV6-1 and TRBJ1-4; TCRdb proposes TRBD1, but this gene call is untestable without DNA. The CDR3 has 18 residues. CDR1 is MNHNS, CDR2 SASEGT, per germline. This CDR3 is CASSEETGFGATNEKLFF.

This CDR3 reads CASSSTLTPQPQHF. The chain uses TRBV7-9 and TRBJ1-5. The CDR3 has 14 amino acids. Germline CDR1 SEHNR, CDR2 FQNEAQ (reference sequence).

CDR3 amino acids: CSVDGLTDSEETQYF. The genes are TRBV29-1 and TRBJ2-5; the TRBD1 assignment by TCRdb is unverifiable without DNA. The CDR3 runs to 15 residues. Germline assignment: CDR1 SQVTM and CDR2 ANQGSEA.

The chain carries TRBV9 and TRBJ2-7; TCRdb indicates TRBD2, and absent DNA this call remains unverified. Looked up from germline, CDR1 is SGDLS and CDR2 is YYNGEE. The CDR3 totals 15 residues. The CDR3 protein is CASSDGTSGSYEQYF.

The chain employs TRBV20-1 and TRBJ2-5; TCRdb proposes TRBD2, but this gene call is untestable without DNA. Germline loops: CDR1 DFQATT, CDR2 SNEGSKA (reference sequence). The CDR3 runs to 15 residues. CDR3 residues: CSATPTSGYQETQYF.

The J gene is TRBJ2-7, the V gene TRBV28; the TRBD1 assignment by TCRdb is unverifiable without DNA. The length of the CDR3 is 15 residues. The V gene's germline CDR1 is MDHEN and CDR2 SYDVKM. CDR3: CASSSFTRGNLKQYF.

The chain couples TRBV5-4 to TRBJ2-1; TCRdb's D gene call, TRBD2, goes unchecked for lack of DNA. In germline, CDR1 is SGHNT, CDR2 YYREEE (reference sequence). This CDR3 region has 12 residues. The CDR3 loop is CASGREYNEQFF. Based on the CDR3 plus reference TRBV5-4 and TRBJ2-1, the full variable domain is ETGVTQSPTHLIKTRGQQVTLRCSSQSGHNTVSWYQQALGQGPQFIFQYYREEENGRGNFPPRFSGLQFPNYSSELNVNALELDDSALYLCASGREYNEQFFGPGTRLTVL.

This chain connects TRBV29-1 to TRBJ2-7; the TRBD2 assignment by TCRdb is unverifiable without DNA. Germline V gene lookup returns CDR1 SQVTM and CDR2 ANQGSEA. The CDR3 covers 13 residues. Here the CDR3 reads CSARLGLPYEQYF.